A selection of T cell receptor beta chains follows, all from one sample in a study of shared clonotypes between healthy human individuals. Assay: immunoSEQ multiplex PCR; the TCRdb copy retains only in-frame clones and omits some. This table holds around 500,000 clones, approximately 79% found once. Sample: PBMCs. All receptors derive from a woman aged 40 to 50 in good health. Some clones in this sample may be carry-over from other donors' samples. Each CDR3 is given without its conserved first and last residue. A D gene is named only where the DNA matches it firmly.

CDR3: ASSFRQGAGELF
J: TRBJ2-2
length: 12
V: TRBV6-5
D: TRBD1

CDR3: ASRQGTGELF
J: TRBJ2-2
length: 10
V: TRBV2
D: .

CDR3: ASSYGDDPTGELF
J: TRBJ2-2
length: 13
V: TRBV6-6
D: .

CDR3: ASRRLAPYNEQF
J: TRBJ2-1
length: 12
V: TRBV28
D: TRBD2

CDR3: ASSPREQETQY
J: TRBJ2-5
length: 11
V: TRBV7-7
D: .

CDR3: SVGKRDRGHEQF
J: TRBJ2-1
length: 12
V: TRBV29-1
D: TRBD1

CDR3: ASSLTGSSYEQY
J: TRBJ2-7
length: 12
V: TRBV7-3
D: .

CDR3: ASSLAPNEKLF
J: TRBJ1-4
length: 11
V: TRBV7-9
D: .

CDR3: ASSLTGGEETQY
J: TRBJ2-5
length: 12
V: TRBV5-1
D: TRBD1

CDR3: ASSLGYGYRQHNEQF
J: TRBJ2-1
length: 15
V: TRBV7-9
D: .

CDR3: ASSVSGTSGLPYEQY
J: TRBJ2-7
length: 15
V: TRBV9
D: TRBD2

CDR3: ASSPYSNTGELF
J: TRBJ2-2
length: 12
V: TRBV5-4
D: .

CDR3: ASTTASSGRSTDTQY
J: TRBJ2-3
length: 15
V: TRBV28
D: TRBD2

CDR3: ASSEGRGNTGELF
J: TRBJ2-2
length: 13
V: TRBV2
D: .

CDR3: ASSIPTRSEQF
J: TRBJ2-1
length: 11
V: TRBV19
D: .

CDR3: ASSLGQGASYEQY
J: .
length: 13
V: TRBV27
D: TRBD1

CDR3: ASSHNSGSSTDTQY
J: TRBJ2-3
length: 14
V: TRBV11-2
D: TRBD2

CDR3: ASSIGPEGHEQF
J: TRBJ2-1
length: 12
V: TRBV19
D: .

CDR3: ASSLVPGNTEAF
J: TRBJ1-1
length: 12
V: TRBV5-1
D: .

CDR3: ASSNPQGLSRTTGYT
J: TRBJ1-2
length: 15
V: TRBV19
D: TRBD1

CDR3: SQMQGGYTEAF
J: TRBJ1-1
length: 11
V: TRBV29-1
D: TRBD1

CDR3: ASSHHGLAADTQY
J: TRBJ2-3
length: 13
V: TRBV4-1
D: TRBD2

CDR3: SVEIQREYNEQF
J: TRBJ2-1
length: 12
V: TRBV29-1
D: TRBD2

CDR3: ASSVGQNGYT
J: TRBJ1-2
length: 10
V: TRBV9
D: .

CDR3: ASSPTMDYGYT
J: TRBJ1-2
length: 11
V: TRBV18
D: .

CDR3: ASSPGGEGADTQY
J: TRBJ2-3
length: 13
V: TRBV5-4
D: TRBD2

CDR3: ASSRGSSGSYEQY
J: TRBJ2-7
length: 13
V: TRBV13
D: TRBD2

CDR3: ASSPRDQPQH
J: TRBJ1-5
length: 10
V: TRBV18
D: .

CDR3: ASSRIDGTGGRNEAF
J: TRBJ1-1
length: 15
V: TRBV27
D: TRBD1

CDR3: ASSPLWESTDTQY
J: TRBJ2-3
length: 13
V: TRBV18
D: .

CDR3: ASSLGGRENEQY
J: TRBJ2-7
length: 12
V: TRBV28
D: TRBD2